The 30 T cell receptor beta chains given below trace back to one sample, sequenced in a study of blood T cells in healthy people across ages (dated by TCRdb to about 2015). The receptor library was made with 5' RACE. Instrument used: Illumina HiSeq 2500. A second PCR of about 6 to 12 cycles was run with a J-beta primer mix and a sample-barcoded 5' primer. The public reads were run again by TCRdb, first through fastp at Q25 and then through MiXCR, and only productive beta chains were kept. For every CDR3 protein sequence, its rows merge into one entry that carries the most common genes and DNA. The sample table lists about 670,000 distinct CDR3 sequences, 40% to 65% of them with a count of one. Approximately 13% of the sample rests with the top ten. The source material was blood. These receptors came from a woman aged 80 or older in good health.

A few counts support this clonotype. The rearrangement links TRBV5-1 to TRBJ2-7, with a possible D match to TRBD2 (6 bases). The CDR3 covers 13 residues. CDR1 and CDR2 from the germline V gene are SGHRS and YFSETQ. Trimming took 2 bases from V and 4 from J, leaving 10 bases between them. Here the CDR3 DNA reads TGCGCCAGCAGCTTAGGGCGGGAATACGAGCAGTACTTC. Its translation: CASSLGREYEQYF.

This clonotype was observed at least ten times. CDR3 sequence reads: CASRRGNNSPLHF. In nucleotides, the CDR3 is TGTGCCAGCAGACGGGGGAATAATTCACCCCTCCACTTT. This sequence joins TRBV4-2 and TRBJ1-6, with D possibly TRBD1 on 5 matching bases. The V gene's germline CDR1 is LGHNA and CDR2 YNFKEQ. The CDR3 extends over 13 amino acids. With 6 bases removed from V and 5 bases from J, the gap between germline ends came to 8 bases.

The J gene is TRBJ1-2, the V gene TRBV6-1, with a possible D match to TRBD1 (5 bases). Trimming left V 7 bases short and J 1 base short, with 19 bases between. CDR1 and CDR2 from the germline V gene are MNHNS and SASEGT. This CDR3 contains 16 residues. In DNA form, the CDR3 reads TGTGCCAGCATTCTTCATGGCCGACAGAGTAACTATGGCTACACCTTC. Protein sequence: CASILHGRQSNYGYTF.

This clonotype has at least ten counts. The V and J genes are TRBV4-1 and TRBJ2-3; TRBD2 matches at 7 bases. Germline values: CDR1 MGHRA, CDR2 YSYEKL. V trimming: 5 bases; J trimming: 3 bases; junction bases outside the gene matches: 11. The CDR3 extends over 16 amino acids. As DNA, the CDR3 is TGCGCCAGCAGCACCCTTCGCGGGAGAACGACAGATACGCAGTATTTT. This gives the protein CASSTLRGRTTDTQYF.

This sequence joins TRBV5-1 and TRBJ2-5; D might be TRBD1 (7 bases). V lost 4 bases and J 5 bases, leaving 21 bases between the germline ends. The CDR3 has 16 amino acids. The germline V gene has CDR1 SGHRS and CDR2 YFSETQ. In DNA form, the CDR3 reads TGCGCCAGCAGCAAACTCCCAGGGGGGTTAGTGGAGACCCAGTACTTC. Amino acid sequence: CASSKLPGGLVETQYF.

A note on this clonotype: This may be a read error, as it is one base from a much larger clone. This sequence joins TRBV29-1 and TRBJ2-3, with unresolved D. Trimming removed 5 bases from V and 9 bases from J, with 12 bases in between. This CDR3 comprises 11 residues. The germline gives CDR1 SQVTM, CDR2 ANQGSEA. The CDR3 region has the DNA TGCAGCGTTCAAACCCGGTCAACGCAGTATTTT. Its translation is CSVQTRSTQYF.

There are many counts of this clonotype. The gene calls are TRBV7-2 and TRBJ2-1, with D unresolved. Germline-derived CDR1 and CDR2 are SGHTA and FQGNSA. V lost 2 bases, J lost 5 bases, and 4 bases lay in between. The CDR3 totals 12 residues. DNA for the CDR3: TGTGCCAGCAGCTTATATAACAATGAGCAGTTCTTC. It encodes CASSLYNNEQFF.

This clonotype occurred a few times. This chain connects TRBV5-1 to TRBJ2-2, with D perhaps TRBD1 or TRBD2 (6 bases each). V lost 0 bases to trimming and J lost 0 bases, with 9 bases between them. Looked up from germline, CDR1 is SGHRS and CDR2 is YFSETQ. This CDR3 spans 16 amino acids. The CDR3 nucleotides are TGCGCCAGCAGCTTGGAGGGGGGCTCGAACACCGGGGAGCTGTTTTTT. Translation gives CASSLEGGSNTGELFF.

V and J are TRBV29-1 and TRBJ2-7, with D tentatively TRBD1 or TRBD2 (6 bases each). Trimming took off 6 bases at V and 0 bases at J, with 12 bases between the two ends. Germline assignment: CDR1 SQVTM and CDR2 ANQGSEA. The CDR3 has 13 residues. CDR3 loop: CSVEGGPSYEQYF. CDR3 coding DNA: TGCAGCGTCGAGGGGGGCCCCTCCTACGAGCAGTACTTC.

This sequence joins TRBV24-1 and TRBJ2-2; D is unclear. CDR3 length: 14 amino acids. Germline V lookup: CDR1 KGHDR, CDR2 SFDVKD. V was trimmed by 3 bases and J by 1 base, leaving 5 bases between them. The CDR3 loop is CATSDPRNTGELFF. The CDR3 coding sequence is TGTGCCACCAGTGATCCCCGGAACACCGGGGAGCTGTTTTTT.

V gene TRBV20-1 combines with J gene TRBJ2-1; 7 bases line up with TRBD2. Unmatched junction bases numbered 12, after V lost 0 bases and J lost 13 bases. The CDR3 spans 14 residues. CDR1 DFQATT and CDR2 SNEGSKA come from the germline V gene (reference sequence). DNA for the CDR3: TGCAGTGCTAGAGATGGGAGGGGTTCCGAGACCCAGTTCTTC. Amino acid sequence: CSARDGRGSETQFF.

The J gene is TRBJ1-5, the V gene TRBV7-2; 7 bases line up with TRBD1. The CDR3 consists of 14 residues. The V gene end was trimmed by 7 bases and the J gene end by 7 bases; junction bases not matched to a gene: 10. CDR1 and CDR2 from the germline V gene are SGHTA and FQGNSA. The CDR3 region has the DNA TGTGCCAGCACCCTAGGGGGCGCGGCCCAGCCCCAGCATTTT. The encoded protein is CASTLGGAAQPQHF. The full variable domain, its missing parts supplied by reference TRBV7-2 and TRBJ1-5, is GAGVSQSPSNKVTEKGKDVELRCDPISGHTALYWYRQSLGQGLEFLIYFQGNSAPDKSGLPSDRFSAERTGGSVSTLTIQRTQQEDSAVYLCASTLGGAAQPQHFGDGTRLSIL.

The chain joins TRBV9 to TRBJ2-5, with 8 bases identical to TRBD2. CDR3 length: 17 residues. In germline, CDR1 is SGDLS, CDR2 YYNGEE. With V trimmed by 0 bases and J by 1 base, 8 bases remained unmatched. The DNA for the CDR3 is TGTGCCAGCAGCGTAGGCGGAACGGGAGGGATCCAAGAGACCCAGTACTTC. The encoded protein is CASSVGGTGGIQETQYF.

This chain links TRBV20-1 with TRBJ2-3; 7 nucleotides match TRBD2. CDR1 and CDR2 (germline): DFQATT, SNEGSKA (reference sequence). The CDR3 is made up of 12 amino acids. The V and J ends lost 5 bases and 6 bases, in that order; junction bases with no gene match: 5. CDR3 DNA: TGCAGTGCTGGACGGGGGGAGGATACGCAGTATTTT. Its protein product is CSAGRGEDTQYF.

This clonotype was seen only a few times. This chain links TRBV20-1 with TRBJ2-7; D is uncertain. This CDR3 spans 15 amino acids. Trimming stripped 6 bases from V and 0 bases from J, with 18 bases between. In germline, CDR1 is DFQATT, CDR2 SNEGSKA (reference sequence). The chain's CDR3 is CSAAPERVVSYEQYF. The CDR3 DNA is TGCAGTGCCGCCCCTGAAAGAGTCGTCTCCTACGAGCAGTACTTC.

Concerning this clonotype itself: Being one base from a much bigger clone, this may be a read error. V gene TRBV27 combines with J gene TRBJ1-2, with TRBD1 as a possible D gene (5 bases). The CDR3 consists of 13 residues. In germline, CDR1 is MNHEY, CDR2 SMNVEV (reference sequence). Trimming stripped 5 bases from V and 4 bases from J, with 11 bases between. The CDR3 sequence: CASSPGPIYGYTF. The DNA for the CDR3 is TGTGCCAGCAGTCCGGGACCGATCTATGGCTACACCTTC.

This clonotype has more than one count but fewer than ten. This CDR3 is CASSKRLSGYLYNEQFF. DNA for the CDR3: TGTGCCAGCAGCAAACGACTATCGGGATACCTTTATAATGAGCAGTTCTTC. This chain links TRBV7-8 with TRBJ2-1; a possible D gene is TRBD2 (5 bases). The CDR3 has 17 amino acids. V lost 5 bases and J lost 7, with 24 bases in between. The V gene's germline CDR1 is SGHVS and CDR2 FQNEAQ.

This chain connects TRBV7-2 to TRBJ2-1, with unresolved D. From germline, CDR1 is SGHTA and CDR2 FQGNSA. This CDR3 region has 14 residues. Trimming pared 1 base from V and 7 bases from J, leaving 11 bases between. The CDR3 DNA reads as TGTGCCAGCAGCTTAGTCCACGCATATAATGAGCAGTTCTTC. Protein sequence: CASSLVHAYNEQFF.

Concerning this clonotype itself: Possible read error: a much larger clone is one base away. The missing conserved phenylalanine or tryptophan at the end of this CDR3 makes a read error likely. This chain joins TRBV5-1 and TRBJ2-5, with D unresolved. There are 13 residues in the CDR3. V shed 6 bases and J shed 5 bases, with 14 bases lying between them. Germline V gene lookup returns CDR1 SGHRS and CDR2 YFSETQ. The CDR3 here is CASNLYSPETQYS. DNA for the CDR3: TGCGCCAGCAACCTATATAGCCCGGAGACCCAGTACTCC.

This chain joins TRBV9 and TRBJ2-5; 7 bases align to TRBD1. Gene TRBJ2-7 matches the end of the DNA better, so the J call may be wrong. CDR3 size: 15 residues. Germline-derived CDR1 and CDR2 are SGDLS and YYNGEE. CDR3 nucleotides: TGTGCCAGCATTTTCCCTAGGGGGCTTGGGGGCGAGCAGTACTTC. Its translation is CASIFPRGLGGEQYF.

This clonotype was counted between two and nine times. The chain carries TRBV20-1 and TRBJ1-5, with D perhaps TRBD1 (6 bases). The germline V gene has CDR1 DFQATT and CDR2 SNEGSKA (reference sequence). Trimming stripped 2 bases from V and 6 bases from J, with 14 bases between. The CDR3 extends over 14 amino acids. CDR3 nucleotide sequence: TGCAGTGCTAGAAGTAAGGGGGGCGGTCAGCCCCAGCATTTT. Translation gives CSARSKGGGQPQHF.

This clonotype was recorded at least ten times. The chain is built from TRBV5-1 and TRBJ2-1, with D possibly matching TRBD2 (5 bases). In germline, CDR1 is SGHRS, CDR2 YFSETQ. CDR3 length: 16 residues. The germline V and J ends were trimmed by 6 bases and 7 bases, with 23 bases remaining between them. The CDR3 spells CASNPKTTTGVNEQFF. In DNA form, the CDR3 reads TGCGCCAGCAATCCCAAAACGACCACCGGGGTGAATGAGCAGTTCTTC.

This clonotype came up many times. The chain is built from TRBV7-9 and TRBJ2-3; 10 bases are shared with TRBD2. V shed 6 bases and J 3 bases; nucleotides not matched to a gene: 9. This CDR3 is built from 16 residues. The germline gives CDR1 SEHNR, CDR2 FQNEAQ (reference sequence). This CDR3 is CASRARVLAGTDTQYF. Written as DNA, the CDR3 is TGTGCCAGCAGAGCTAGGGTACTAGCGGGGACAGATACGCAGTATTTT.

Concerning this clonotype itself: One end of the junction does not line up with germline, which may come from a read error. The DNA for the CDR3 is TGTGTCAGCAGTGCCCTGGGGGCCCAGTACTTC. It yields the protein CVSSALGAQYF. The J gene is TRBJ2-7, the V gene TRBV12-3 or TRBV12-4; a weak D match, TRBD1 (6 bases). The CDR3 runs 11 residues.

This clonotype was counted at least ten times. The rearrangement joins TRBV5-1 to TRBJ2-1; 7 bases are shared with TRBD2. The CDR3 is 16 amino acids. J gave up 3 bases and V 1 base, and 7 bases lay outside the gene matches. Germline values: CDR1 SGHRS, CDR2 YFSETQ. CDR3 amino acids: CASSLPSGNSYNEQFF. CDR3 bases: TGCGCCAGCAGCTTGCCCAGCGGGAATAGCTACAATGAGCAGTTCTTC.

About this clonotype: This may be a read error, as it is one base from a much larger clone. The chain uses TRBV6-5 and TRBJ2-5; weak D call: TRBD2 (6 bases). The DNA end favors TRBJ2-1, so the J call may be wrong. CDR1 and CDR2 from the germline V gene are MNHEY and SVGAGI. CDR3 length: 13 residues. The CDR3: CASTRDLQETQFF. In DNA, the CDR3 is TGTGCCAGCACGCGGGACCTCCAAGAGACCCAGTTCTTC.

In its sample, this clonotype was seen a few times. The rearrangement links TRBV7-9 to TRBJ1-1, with 12 bases aligning to TRBD1. V gave up 6 bases and J gave up 11 bases; unmatched junction bases: 7. The CDR3 runs 13 residues. CDR1 and CDR2 from the germline V gene are SEHNR and FQNEAQ (reference sequence). In DNA, the CDR3 is TGTGCCAGCAGGGGACAGGGGGCATCCGAGGCTTTCTTT. It translates to CASRGQGASEAFF.

This sequence joins TRBV2 and TRBJ2-3; the D is unclear. Trimming left V 4 bases short and J 5 bases short, with 7 bases between. Germline CDR1 reads SNHLY; CDR2 reads FYNNEI. This CDR3 region has 12 residues. This chain's CDR3 is CASSVIGDTQYF. CDR3 DNA sequence: TGTGCCAGCAGTGTCATAGGAGATACGCAGTATTTT.

In this sample, this clonotype turned up a few times. V gene TRBV5-1 combines with J gene TRBJ2-4; D not certain. From germline, CDR1 is SGHRS and CDR2 YFSETQ. Trimming cost V 0 bases and J 3 bases, with 10 bases left between them. The CDR3 runs to 15 residues. The CDR3, as DNA: TGCGCCAGCAGCTTGGTTAGCTGGGGCAAAAACATTCAGTACTTC. The encoded protein is CASSLVSWGKNIQYF.

As for this clonotype: Since a much larger clone is just one base distant, this may be a read error. This chain joins TRBV24-1 and TRBJ2-7; 9 bases align to TRBD1. V trimming: 4 bases; J trimming: 7 bases; junction bases outside the gene matches: 13. CDR3 length: 16 residues. CDR1 and CDR2 from the germline V gene are KGHDR and SFDVKD. The CDR3 DNA reads as TGTGCCACCAGTGACTCGGACAGGGGCTCCTACAATGAGCAGTACTTC. Translation: CATSDSDRGSYNEQYF.